This TCR beta chain is drawn from a study of spatial heterogeneity in lung cancer. Study-level background: Alpha-chain sequences were consistently detected less often than beta-chain sequences.

The CDR3 consists of 12 residues. V lost 8 bases and J lost 6, with 13 bases in between. Germline CDR1 is MNHEY and CDR2 is SVGAGI. Overall study results and limits: Ubiquitous expanded tumor TCRs were seen in blood more at resection than at follow-up.

This clonotype has ten or more counts. What it binds is not known. As for time point: sample taken at primary tumor resection. Tumor, nontumor lung or frozen PBMC supplied whole RNA, sequenced without sorting. In TCRdb, the 5' RACE reads were re-called with MiXCR into one record per CDR3 protein. The sample has tens of thousands of distinct CDR3 sequences, roughly 13% seen once. The V call is TRBV6-5, the J call TRBJ1-2; perhaps TRBD1 as D (5 bases). The source material was PBMCs, sampled at surgery. This sequence originates from a male donor with early-stage non-small cell lung cancer. The CDR3 coding sequence is TGTGCCAGCTACAGACAGACCGATGGCTACACCTTC. Its protein product is CASYRQTDGYTF.